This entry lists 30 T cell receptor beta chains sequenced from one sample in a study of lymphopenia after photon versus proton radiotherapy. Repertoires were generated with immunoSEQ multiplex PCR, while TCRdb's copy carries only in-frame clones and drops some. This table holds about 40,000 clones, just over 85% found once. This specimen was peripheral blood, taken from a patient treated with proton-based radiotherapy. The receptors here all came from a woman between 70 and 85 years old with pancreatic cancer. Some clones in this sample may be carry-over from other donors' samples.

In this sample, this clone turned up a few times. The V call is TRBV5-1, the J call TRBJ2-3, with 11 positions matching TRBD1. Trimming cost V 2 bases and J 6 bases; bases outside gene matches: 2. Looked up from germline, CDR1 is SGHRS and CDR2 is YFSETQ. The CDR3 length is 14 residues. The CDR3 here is CASSFGQGADTQYF. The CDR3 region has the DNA TGCGCCAGCAGCTTCGGACAGGGGGCGGATACGCAGTATTTT.

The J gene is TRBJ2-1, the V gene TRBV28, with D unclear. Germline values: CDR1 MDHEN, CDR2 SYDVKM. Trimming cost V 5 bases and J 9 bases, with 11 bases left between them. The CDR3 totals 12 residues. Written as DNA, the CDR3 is TGTGCCAGCAGTCTCACGCCGCGTGAGCAGTTCTTC. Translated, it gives CASSLTPREQFF.

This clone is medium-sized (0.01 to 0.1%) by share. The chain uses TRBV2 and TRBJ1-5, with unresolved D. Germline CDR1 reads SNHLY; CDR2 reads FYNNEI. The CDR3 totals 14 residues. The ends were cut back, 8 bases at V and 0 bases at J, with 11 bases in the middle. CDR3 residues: CASHPESSNQPQHF. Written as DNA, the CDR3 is TGTGCCAGCCACCCCGAGAGTAGCAATCAGCCCCAGCATTTT.

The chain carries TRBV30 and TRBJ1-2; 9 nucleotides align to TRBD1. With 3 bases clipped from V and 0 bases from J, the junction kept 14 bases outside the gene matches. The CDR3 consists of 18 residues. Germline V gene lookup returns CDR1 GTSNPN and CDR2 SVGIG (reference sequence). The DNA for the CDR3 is TGTGCCTGGAGGCCGGCCGGGACAGGGATTTTAGCTAACTATGGCTACACCTTC. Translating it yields CAWRPAGTGILANYGYTF. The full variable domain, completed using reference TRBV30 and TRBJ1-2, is SQTIHQWPATLVQPVGSPLSLECTVEGTSNPNLYWYRQAAGRGLQLLFYSVGIGQISSEVPQNLSASRPQDRQFILSSKKLLLSDSGFYLCAWRPAGTGILANYGYTFGSGTRLTVV.

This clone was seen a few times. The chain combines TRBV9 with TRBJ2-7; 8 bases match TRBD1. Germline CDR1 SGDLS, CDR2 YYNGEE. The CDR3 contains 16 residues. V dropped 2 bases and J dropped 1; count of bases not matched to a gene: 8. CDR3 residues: CASSVEGQDPSYEQYF. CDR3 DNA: TGTGCCAGCAGCGTTGAGGGACAGGATCCTTCCTACGAGCAGTACTTC.

The chain's CDR3 is CARSLRRTNSPLHF. CDR3 coding DNA: TGTGCCAGAAGCTTGCGGAGGACTAATTCACCCCTCCACTTT. The chain couples TRBV5-3 to TRBJ1-6; the D is unclear. TRBV5-3 is filed as an ORF, its function uncertain. The CDR3 covers 14 residues. V shed 1 base and J shed 6 bases, with 8 bases lying between them.

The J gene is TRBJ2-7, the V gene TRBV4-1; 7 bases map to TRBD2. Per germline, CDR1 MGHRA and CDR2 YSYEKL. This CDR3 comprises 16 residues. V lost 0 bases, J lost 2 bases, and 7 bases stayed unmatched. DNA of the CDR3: TGCGCCAGCAGCCAAGATCTGCGGGAGTATCCCTACGAGCAGTACTTC. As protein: CASSQDLREYPYEQYF.

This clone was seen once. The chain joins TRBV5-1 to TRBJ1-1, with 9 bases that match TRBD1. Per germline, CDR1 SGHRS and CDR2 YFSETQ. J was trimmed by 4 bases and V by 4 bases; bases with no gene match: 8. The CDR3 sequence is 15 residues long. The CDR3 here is CASSPTGGAGTEAFF. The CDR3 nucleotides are TGCGCCAGCAGCCCTACAGGGGGCGCTGGCACTGAAGCTTTCTTT.

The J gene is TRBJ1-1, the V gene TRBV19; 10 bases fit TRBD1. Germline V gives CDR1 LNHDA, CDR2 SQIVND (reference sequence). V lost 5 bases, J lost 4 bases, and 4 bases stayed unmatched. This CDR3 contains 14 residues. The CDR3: CASSWTGGVTEAFF. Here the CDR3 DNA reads TGTGCCAGTAGTTGGACAGGGGGGGTCACTGAAGCTTTCTTT. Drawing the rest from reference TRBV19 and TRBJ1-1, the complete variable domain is DGGITQSPKYLFRKEGQNVTLSCEQNLNHDAMYWYRQDPGQGLRLIYYSQIVNDFQKGDIAEGYSVSREKKESFPLTVTSAQKNPTAFYLCASSWTGGVTEAFFGQGTRLTVV.

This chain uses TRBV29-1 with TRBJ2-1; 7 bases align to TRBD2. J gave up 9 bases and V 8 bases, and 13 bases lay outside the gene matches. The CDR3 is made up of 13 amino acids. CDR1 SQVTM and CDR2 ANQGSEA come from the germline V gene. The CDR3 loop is CSPTRGSIGEQFF. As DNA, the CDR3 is TGCAGCCCCACCCGCGGGAGCATAGGTGAGCAGTTCTTC.

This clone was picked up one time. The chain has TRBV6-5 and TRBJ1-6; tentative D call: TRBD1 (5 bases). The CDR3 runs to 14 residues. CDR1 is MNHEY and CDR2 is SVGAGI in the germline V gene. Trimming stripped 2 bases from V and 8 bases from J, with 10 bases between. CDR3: CASSYEGVDSPLHF. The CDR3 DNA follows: TGTGCCAGCAGTTACGAAGGGGTGGATTCACCCCTCCACTTT.

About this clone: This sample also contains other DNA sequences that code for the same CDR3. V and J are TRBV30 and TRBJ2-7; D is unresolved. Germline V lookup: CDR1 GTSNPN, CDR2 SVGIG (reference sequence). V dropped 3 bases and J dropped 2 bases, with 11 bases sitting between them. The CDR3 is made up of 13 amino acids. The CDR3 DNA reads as TGTGCCTGGAGCCCCGGGCCCACCTACGAGCAGTACTTC. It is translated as CAWSPGPTYEQYF.

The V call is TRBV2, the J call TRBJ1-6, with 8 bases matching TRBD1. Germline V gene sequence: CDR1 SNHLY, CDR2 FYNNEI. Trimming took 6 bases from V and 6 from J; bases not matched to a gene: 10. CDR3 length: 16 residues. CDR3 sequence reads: CASRETGERLNSPLHF. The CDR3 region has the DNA TGTGCCAGCAGGGAGACAGGGGAACGGCTTAATTCACCCCTCCACTTT.

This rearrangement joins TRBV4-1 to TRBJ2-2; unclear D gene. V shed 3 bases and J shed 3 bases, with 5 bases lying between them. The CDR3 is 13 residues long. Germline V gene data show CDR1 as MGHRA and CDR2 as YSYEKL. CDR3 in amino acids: CASSHLYTGELFF. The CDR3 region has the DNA TGCGCCAGCAGCCACTTGTACACCGGGGAGCTGTTTTTT.

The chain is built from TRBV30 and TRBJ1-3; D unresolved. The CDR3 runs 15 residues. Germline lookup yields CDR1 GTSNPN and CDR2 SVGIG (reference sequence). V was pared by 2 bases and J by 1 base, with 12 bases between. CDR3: CAWSKASMSGNTIYF. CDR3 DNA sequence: TGTGCCTGGAGTAAAGCCAGCATGTCTGGAAACACCATATATTTT.

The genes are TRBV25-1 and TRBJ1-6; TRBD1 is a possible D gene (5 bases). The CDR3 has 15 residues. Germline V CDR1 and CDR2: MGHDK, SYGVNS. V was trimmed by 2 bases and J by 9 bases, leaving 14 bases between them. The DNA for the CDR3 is TGTGCCAGCAGTGAACAGGTAGGGGTGAGTTCACCCCTCCACTTT. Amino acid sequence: CASSEQVGVSSPLHF.

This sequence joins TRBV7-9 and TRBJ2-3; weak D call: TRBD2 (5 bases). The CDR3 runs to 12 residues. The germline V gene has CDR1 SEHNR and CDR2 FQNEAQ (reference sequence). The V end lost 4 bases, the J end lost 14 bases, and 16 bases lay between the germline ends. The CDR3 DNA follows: TGTGCCAGCAGCTCCATAGCGCACGACCTGTATTTT. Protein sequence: CASSSIAHDLYF.

The CDR3 DNA follows: TGTGCCAGTAGTACTACAGGGGTTAAGGGGAAAAACATTCAGTACTTC. It translates to CASSTTGVKGKNIQYF. The chain uses TRBV19 and TRBJ2-4; the match to TRBD1 covers 7 bases. CDR1 LNHDA and CDR2 SQIVND come from the germline V gene (reference sequence). The CDR3 consists of 16 residues. Losses at the gene ends were 4 bases for V and 4 bases for J; bases not matched to a gene: 10.

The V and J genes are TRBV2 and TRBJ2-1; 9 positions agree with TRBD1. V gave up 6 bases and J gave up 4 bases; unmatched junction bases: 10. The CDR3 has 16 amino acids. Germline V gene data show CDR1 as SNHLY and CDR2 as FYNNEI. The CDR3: CASRSPGQGTYNEQFF. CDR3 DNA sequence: TGTGCCAGCAGGTCACCGGGACAGGGAACATACAATGAGCAGTTCTTC.

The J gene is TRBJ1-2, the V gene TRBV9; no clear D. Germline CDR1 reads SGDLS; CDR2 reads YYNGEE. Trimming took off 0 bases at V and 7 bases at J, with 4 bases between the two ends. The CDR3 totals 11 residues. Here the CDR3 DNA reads TGTGCCAGCAGCGTAGACGGTGGCTACACCTTC. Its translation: CASSVDGGYTF.

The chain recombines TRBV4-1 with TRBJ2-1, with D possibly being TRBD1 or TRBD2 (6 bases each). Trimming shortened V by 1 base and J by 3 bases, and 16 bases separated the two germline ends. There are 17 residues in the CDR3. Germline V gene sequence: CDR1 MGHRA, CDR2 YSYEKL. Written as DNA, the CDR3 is TGCGCCAGCAGCCAAGCCCCGGGGGCGGGGAGCTACAATGAGCAGTTCTTC. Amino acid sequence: CASSQAPGAGSYNEQFF.

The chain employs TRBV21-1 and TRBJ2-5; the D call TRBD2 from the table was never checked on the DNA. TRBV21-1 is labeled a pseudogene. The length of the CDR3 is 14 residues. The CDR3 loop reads CASSGDPPEETQYF. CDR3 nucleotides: TGTGCCAGTTCGGGGGATCCCCCCGAAGAGACCCAGTACTTC.

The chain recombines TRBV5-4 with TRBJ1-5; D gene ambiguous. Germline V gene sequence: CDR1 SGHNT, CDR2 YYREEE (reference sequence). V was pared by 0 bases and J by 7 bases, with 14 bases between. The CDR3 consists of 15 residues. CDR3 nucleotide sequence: TGTGCCAGCAGCTTGGATGTGGGTAGCGGGCAGCCCCAGCATTTT. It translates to CASSLDVGSGQPQHF. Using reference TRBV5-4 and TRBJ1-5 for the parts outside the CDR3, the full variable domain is ETGVTQSPTHLIKTRGQQVTLRCSSQSGHNTVSWYQQALGQGPQFIFQYYREEENGRGNFPPRFSGLQFPNYSSELNVNALELDDSALYLCASSLDVGSGQPQHFGDGTRLSIL.

CDR3 in DNA: TGCAGCCCTGGGAGGGAAGGCAACTCTGGGGCCAACGTCCTGACTTTC. As protein: CSPGREGNSGANVLTF. This chain uses TRBV29-1 with TRBJ2-6; TRBD2 agrees at 7 bases. CDR3 length: 16 amino acids. Germline assignment: CDR1 SQVTM and CDR2 ANQGSEA. V was pared by 8 bases and J by 0 bases, with 10 bases of the junction left unmatched.

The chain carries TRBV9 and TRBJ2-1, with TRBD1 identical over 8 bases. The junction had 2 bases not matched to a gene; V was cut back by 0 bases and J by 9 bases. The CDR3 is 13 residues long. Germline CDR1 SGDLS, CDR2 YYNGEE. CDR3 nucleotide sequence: TGTGCCAGCAGCGTAGATGACAGGGGTGAGCAGTTCTTC. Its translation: CASSVDDRGEQFF.

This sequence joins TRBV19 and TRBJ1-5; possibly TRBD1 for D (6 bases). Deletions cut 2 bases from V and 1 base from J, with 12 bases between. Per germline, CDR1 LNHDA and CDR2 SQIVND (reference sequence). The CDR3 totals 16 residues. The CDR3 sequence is CASSITGSTSNQPQHF. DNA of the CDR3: TGTGCCAGTAGTATAACAGGGTCGACCAGCAATCAGCCCCAGCATTTT.

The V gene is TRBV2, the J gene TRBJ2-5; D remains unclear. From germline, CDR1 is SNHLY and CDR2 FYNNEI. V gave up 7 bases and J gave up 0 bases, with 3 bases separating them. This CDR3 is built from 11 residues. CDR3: CASTYQETQYF. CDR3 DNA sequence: TGTGCCAGCACCTACCAAGAGACCCAGTACTTC.

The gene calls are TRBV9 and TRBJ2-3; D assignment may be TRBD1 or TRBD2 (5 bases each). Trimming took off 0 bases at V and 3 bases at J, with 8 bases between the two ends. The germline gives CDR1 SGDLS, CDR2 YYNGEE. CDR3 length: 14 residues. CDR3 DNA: TGTGCCAGCAGCGTAGGGGGGTTTACAGATACGCAGTATTTT. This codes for CASSVGGFTDTQYF. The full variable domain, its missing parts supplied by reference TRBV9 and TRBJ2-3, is DSGVTQTPKHLITATGQRVTLRCSPRSGDLSVYWYQQSLDQGLQFLIQYYNGEERAKGNILERFSAQQFPDLHSELNLSSLELGDSALYFCASSVGGFTDTQYFGPGTRLTVL.

CDR3 residues: CASSLGQLDNEKLFF. CDR3 nucleotides: TGTGCCAGCAGCCTGGGACAGTTAGATAATGAAAAACTGTTTTTT. This rearrangement joins TRBV7-2 to TRBJ1-4; TRBD1 aligns across 7 bases. Looked up from germline, CDR1 is SGHTA and CDR2 is FQGNSA. The V and J ends lost 5 bases and 4 bases, in that order; junction bases with no gene match: 7. CDR3 size: 15 residues.

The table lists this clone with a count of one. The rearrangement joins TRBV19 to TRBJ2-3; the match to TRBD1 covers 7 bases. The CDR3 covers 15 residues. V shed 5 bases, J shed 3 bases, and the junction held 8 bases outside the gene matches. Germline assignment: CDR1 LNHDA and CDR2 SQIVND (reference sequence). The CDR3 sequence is CASSVGQVVTDTQYF. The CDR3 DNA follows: TGTGCCAGTAGTGTAGGACAGGTGGTGACAGATACGCAGTATTTT. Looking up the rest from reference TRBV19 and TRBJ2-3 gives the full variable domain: DGGITQSPKYLFRKEGQNVTLSCEQNLNHDAMYWYRQDPGQGLRLIYYSQIVNDFQKGDIAEGYSVSREKKESFPLTVTSAQKNPTAFYLCASSVGQVVTDTQYFGPGTRLTVL.